This record covers a single T cell receptor (beta chain). The data derive from a study of control samples from healthy donors and cancer patients. Repertoires were generated with immunoSEQ multiplex PCR, while TCRdb's copy carries only in-frame clones and drops some. The table includes some 150,000 clones, about 89% detected once. The germline gives CDR1 MGHDK, CDR2 SYGVNS. J was trimmed by 3 bases and V by 3 bases; bases with no gene match: 9. This CDR3 has 16 residues. J is TRBJ2-7 and V is TRBV25-1, with 9 bases fitting TRBD1. The receptor's source is a man between 18 and 29 years old in good health. The sample consisted of blood. The CDR3 DNA is TGTGCCAGCAGTGACCTGGGACAGGGAAAATACTACGAGCAGTACTTC. It is translated as CASSDLGQGKYYEQYF.